Listed below are T cell receptor beta chains from one sample, sequenced in a study of T cell changes during pregnancy in multiple sclerosis. The repertoire was sequenced with immunoSEQ multiplex PCR; TCRdb's copy has only in-frame clones and lacks some. The sample holds around 79,000 clones, just over 90% seen once. This specimen consisted of CD4+ T cells from peripheral blood mononuclear cells, obtained in the second trimester of pregnancy. All receptors come from a female donor with multiple sclerosis, enrolled in a pregnancy study. Each CDR3 is given with its conserved first and last residue.

v_call: TRBV7-6; cdr3_aa: CASSIQEIANTEAFF
v_call: TRBV10-3; cdr3_aa: CAISESNSGNTIYF
v_call: TRBV5-1; cdr3_aa: CASSSGLAGDQYTQYF
v_call: TRBV2; cdr3_aa: CASSTGQVLNSPLHF
v_call: TRBV5-6; cdr3_aa: CASSLARLAGGGETQYF
v_call: TRBV7-3; cdr3_aa: CASSYYGTSGNEQFF
v_call: TRBV19; cdr3_aa: CASRGTGAGELFF
v_call: TRBV5-6; cdr3_aa: CASLLGGASPLHF
v_call: TRBV7-6; cdr3_aa: CASSATGDSGYTF
v_call: TRBV5-1; cdr3_aa: CASSLATGGAQETQYF
v_call: TRBV19; cdr3_aa: CASSVQMNIQYF
v_call: TRBV27; cdr3_aa: CASTREWSSYNSPLHF
v_call: TRBV20-1; cdr3_aa: CSASRGGYTF
v_call: TRBV19; cdr3_aa: CASSIRGEQFF
v_call: TRBV4-1; cdr3_aa: CASSQPGQTNEKLFF